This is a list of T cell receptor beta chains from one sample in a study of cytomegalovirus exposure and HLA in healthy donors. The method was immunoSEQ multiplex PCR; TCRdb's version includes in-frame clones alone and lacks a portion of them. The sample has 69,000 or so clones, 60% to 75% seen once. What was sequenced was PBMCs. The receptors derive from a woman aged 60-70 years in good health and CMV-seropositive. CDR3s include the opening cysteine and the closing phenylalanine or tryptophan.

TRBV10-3 CAISDSSGANVLTF
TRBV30 CAWSENQRRLGYGYTF
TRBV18 CASSPIGREQPQHF
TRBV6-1 CASSEALATNSPLHF
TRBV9 CASSVGTPGTDTQYF
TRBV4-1 CASSQDDRVGEKLFF
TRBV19 CASSGTLPGQPQHF
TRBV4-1 CASSRDRNTEAFF
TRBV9 CASRPDRNTGELFF
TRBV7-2 CASSPSGGTYEQYF
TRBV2 CASTLRPGTGELFF
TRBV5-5 CASSPPLEGPKTQYF
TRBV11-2 CASSRLTTSDEQFF
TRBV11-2 CASSRGQGSNSPLHF
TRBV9 CASSVAPGGTEAFF
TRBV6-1 CASRLTGLTGELFF
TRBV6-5 CASRHGGGEAFF
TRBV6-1 CASSEGNNYGYTF
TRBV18 CASSLGREGNQPQHF
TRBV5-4 CASSLPSFYGYTF
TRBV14 CASSQVGTAEAFF
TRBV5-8 CASSLSDGVAKNIQYF
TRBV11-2 CASSHVPAGGGPQHF
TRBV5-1 CASGSTSGIGPDTQYF
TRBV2 CAIVQGKETQYF
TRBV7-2 CASSLNFDGYTF
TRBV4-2 CASSQDFGQGDTIYF
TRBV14 CASSQAGNEQFF
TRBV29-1 CSVDARAGKTEAFF
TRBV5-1 CASSPPGLANYEQYF
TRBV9 CASSVKGGSASGNTIYF
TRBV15 CATSRGGLVAGEPQHF
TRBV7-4 CASSDVIQGEAFF
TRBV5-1 CASSQERGGQETQYF
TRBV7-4 CASSLGPGDSRQYSNQPQHF
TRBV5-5 CASSPTSSVAFF
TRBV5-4 CASSLGVLRGNEQFF
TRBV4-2 CASSQARVLTEAFF
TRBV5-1 CASSTDSLWTEAFF
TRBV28 CASRTRSGYGYTF
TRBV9 CASSVVGTPLNTGELFF
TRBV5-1 CASSLSVYPPQETQYF
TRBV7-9 CASSQKRDYTF
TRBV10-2 CASIRVRQGDTEAFF
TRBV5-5 CASNQGDQPQHF
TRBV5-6 CASSVIGVGAKNIQYF
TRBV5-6 CASSFLGATYEQYF
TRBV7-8 CASSLDRNTEAFF
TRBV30 CACSLQGNTEAFF
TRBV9 CASSVGGSGNQPQHF
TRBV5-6 CASSSSSGIFGYTF
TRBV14 CASSQVNRVGTQYF
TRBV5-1 CASSLGRTGGADTQYF
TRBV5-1 CASSLAYRGAGTQYF